This TCR beta chain derives from a study of shared clonotypes between healthy human individuals. Study background: The donors, a couple of women and three men, were aged 18 to 49.

There are 13 residues in the CDR3. Trimming pared 3 bases from V and 3 bases from J, leaving 8 bases between. Germline lookup yields CDR1 SGHTA and CDR2 FQGNSA. Roughly 92 million PBMCs were counted before genomic DNA extraction. The assay was run at deep level. Profiling relied on immunoSEQ multiplex PCR, and the TCRdb table lists in-frame clones only, not all of them. The sample lists approximately 470,000 clones, over 70% occurring once. Sequenced sample: PBMCs. The sequence came from a middle-aged woman in good health. Some clones in this sample may be carry-over from other donors' samples. The V gene is TRBV7-2, the J gene TRBJ2-5, with D perhaps TRBD1 (6 bases). The CDR3 loop is CASSFHREETQYF. For the CDR3, the DNA is TGTGCCAGCAGCTTTCACAGGGAAGAGACCCAGTACTTC.